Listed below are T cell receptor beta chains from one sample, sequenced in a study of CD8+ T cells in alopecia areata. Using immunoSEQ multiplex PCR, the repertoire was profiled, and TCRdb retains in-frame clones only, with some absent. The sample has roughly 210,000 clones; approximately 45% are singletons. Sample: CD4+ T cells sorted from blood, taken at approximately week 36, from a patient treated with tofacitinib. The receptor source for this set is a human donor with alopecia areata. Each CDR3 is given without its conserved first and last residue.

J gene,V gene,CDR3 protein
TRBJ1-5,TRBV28,ASSLGEDGQPQH
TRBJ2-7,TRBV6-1,ASSSWDRNYEQY
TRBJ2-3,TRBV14,ASSLGAHTQY
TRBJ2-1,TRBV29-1,SAGNEQF
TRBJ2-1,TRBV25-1,ASSKASGRYYDEQF
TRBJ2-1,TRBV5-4,ASSYASVSKPEQF
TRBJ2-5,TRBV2,ASSPLVRETQY
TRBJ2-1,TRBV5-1,ASRDSLGGEQF
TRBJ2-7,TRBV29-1,SVAGSSYEQY
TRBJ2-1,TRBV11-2,ASSTSGSGSYNEQF
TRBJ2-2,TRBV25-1,ASNRGRGNSGELF
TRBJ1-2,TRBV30,AWSADRGRGGYT
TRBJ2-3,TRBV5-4,ASSTTSGRVTDTQY
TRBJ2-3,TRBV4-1,ASSQDSGTDTQY
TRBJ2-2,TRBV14,ASSQHRVGELF
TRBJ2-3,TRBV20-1,SAASADTQY
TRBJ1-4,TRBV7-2,ASSLRRTNEKLF
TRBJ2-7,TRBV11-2,ASSFWRLRNEQY
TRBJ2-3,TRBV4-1,ASSQKGLDTQY
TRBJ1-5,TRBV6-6,ASSYSSQNQPQH
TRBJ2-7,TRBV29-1,SVENNTYEQY
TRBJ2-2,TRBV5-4,ASSPERSGSRTGELF
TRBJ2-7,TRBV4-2,ASSQDPAGLTLGHEQY
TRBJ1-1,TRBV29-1,SVEDIGWGAF
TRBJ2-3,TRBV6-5,ASKRTGSTDTQY
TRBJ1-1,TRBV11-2,ASSLSGGTEAF
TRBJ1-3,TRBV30,AWSLLSGNTIY
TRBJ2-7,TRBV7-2,ASSLSIAGTAWEQY
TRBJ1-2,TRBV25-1,ASSRGYYGYT
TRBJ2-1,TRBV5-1,ASSFGTSRDEQF
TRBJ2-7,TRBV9,ASSVALEDGDSEQY
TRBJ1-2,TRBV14,ASSQGSGREGYT
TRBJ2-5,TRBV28,ASSPGFQETQY
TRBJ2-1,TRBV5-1,ASSLEVLAQARF
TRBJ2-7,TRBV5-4,ASSQADLRRAVYEQY
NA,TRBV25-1,ASSEYRGDKSYEQY
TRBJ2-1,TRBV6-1,ASSRTSVRNEQF
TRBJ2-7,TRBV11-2,ASSLGGARASYEQY
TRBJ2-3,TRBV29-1,SVEFAGGIGPDTQY
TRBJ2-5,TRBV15,ATRQAGAQETQY
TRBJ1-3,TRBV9,ASSVGGAGNTIY
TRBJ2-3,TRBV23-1,ASSLPLAEEATDTQY
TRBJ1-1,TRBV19,ASSPNGAFEAF
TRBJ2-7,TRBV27,ASSPISGPKSSYEQY
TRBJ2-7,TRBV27,ASSLRQGPYEQY
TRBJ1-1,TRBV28,ASSLSGPPEAF
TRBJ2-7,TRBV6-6,ASSKRQASYEQY
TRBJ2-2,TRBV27,ASQTGGLARTGELF
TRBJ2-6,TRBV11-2,ASSVGRSSGANVLT